These 5 T cell receptor beta chains share one sample of origin, sequenced in a study of blood T cell repertoires in COVID-19. The assay was immunoSEQ multiplex PCR, and TCRdb's table has in-frame clones only and misses some. The sample has more than 200,000 clones, under 90% seen once. Sequencing was performed on peripheral blood. Source of these receptors: a man aged 60-69 years with acute or convalescent COVID-19.

The V gene is TRBV19, the J gene TRBJ2-7, with 12 bases identical to TRBD2. Trimming at V came to 3 bases and at J to 1 base, leaving 4 bases not matched to a gene. The CDR3 length is 16 residues. Germline V lookup: CDR1 LNHDA, CDR2 SQIVND (reference sequence). The CDR3 protein is CASSMSGTSGSYEQYF. DNA of the CDR3: TGTGCCAGTAGTATGTCCGGGACTAGCGGGTCCTACGAGCAGTACTTC.

CDR3 DNA sequence: TGCGCCAGCACTGGACAGGGGGCGTCACCCCTCCACTTT. This encodes CASTGQGASPLHF. The chain has TRBV10-2 and TRBJ1-6; 11 bases map to TRBD1. V lost 7 bases, J lost 10 bases, and 3 bases stayed unmatched. The CDR3 sequence is 13 residues long. Germline loops: CDR1 WSHSY, CDR2 SAAADI.

The chain employs TRBV5-1 and TRBJ2-5; TRBD2 matches 8 bases. V lost 0 bases to trimming and J lost 4 bases; unmatched junction nucleotides: 11. The CDR3 has 17 residues. Looked up from germline, CDR1 is SGHRS and CDR2 is YFSETQ. The CDR3 is CASSLGTGTRGGETQYF. CDR3 in DNA: TGCGCCAGCAGCTTGGGGACCGGGACTAGGGGGGGAGAGACCCAGTACTTC.

The V call is TRBV6-1, the J call TRBJ1-1; the D gene is possibly TRBD1 (6 bases). The CDR3 loop spans 14 amino acids. The V gene lost 3 bases and the J gene lost 4 bases, with 12 bases spanning the gap. Germline loops: CDR1 MNHNS, CDR2 SASEGT. The CDR3 reads CASSDRQVPTEAFF. The CDR3 DNA sequence: TGTGCCAGCAGTGATCGACAGGTACCCACTGAAGCTTTCTTT.

The chain links TRBV5-1 to TRBJ2-5, with 9 bases identical to TRBD2. V was pared by 4 bases and J by 5 bases, with 9 bases of the junction left unmatched. This CDR3 spans 15 amino acids. CDR1 is SGHRS, CDR2 YFSETQ, per germline. CDR3 sequence (DNA): TGCGCCAGCAGCGCGGCCCGGACTAGCGTGGAGACCCAGTACTTC. Protein product: CASSAARTSVETQYF.